Below, 19 T cell receptor beta chains from the same sample are listed, as sequenced in a study of regulatory T cells in long-lasting Graves disease. Time point noted: persistent/refractory GD, antithyroid drugs over 5 years with positive TRAb. The TCR library was made from RNA extracted from PBMCs. The authors built TCR beta libraries using iRepertoire HTBI primers and Arm-PCR of CDR3 regions. TCRdb ran MiXCR on the multiplex PCR reads and lists one entry per CDR3 protein. This sample has about 660,000 distinct CDR3 sequences, with about 30% found just once. The sample here was peripheral blood mononuclear cells (PBMCs), taken when the disease was refractory, from a patient treated with antithyroid drugs. Every receptor here comes from a female donor with Graves disease.

The sample holds many counts of this clonotype. CDR3 DNA: TGCAGTGCTAGATCTGGGAGACTCTCCTACGAGCAGTACTTC. Its protein is CSARSGRLSYEQYF. The genes are TRBV20-1 and TRBJ2-7; tentatively, D is TRBD2 (5 bases). Germline V gives CDR1 DFQATT, CDR2 SNEGSKA (reference sequence). The CDR3 length is 14 residues. Trimming pared 2 bases from V and 0 bases from J, leaving 11 bases between.

This clonotype was counted a few times. The chain links TRBV10-3 to TRBJ2-7; D is unresolved. Germline-derived CDR1 and CDR2 are ENHRY and SYGVKD. The CDR3 consists of 13 residues. V lost 3 bases and J lost 5, with 11 bases in between. The CDR3 DNA reads as TGTGCCATCAGTGATTTGGACCCCCACGAGCAGTACTTC. Translating gives CAISDLDPHEQYF.

This clonotype was detected a few times. The chain is built from TRBV3-1 and TRBJ2-5, with D maybe TRBD1 (5 bases). The CDR3 is made up of 14 amino acids. Germline V CDR1 and CDR2: LGHDT, YNNKEL (reference sequence). V was cut by 1 base and J by 2 bases, with 8 bases left in between. This CDR3 is CASSQVTAQETQYF. The CDR3 DNA follows: TGTGCCAGCAGCCAAGTGACAGCACAAGAGACCCAGTACTTC.

This clonotype was counted a few times. This sequence joins TRBV12-3 or TRBV12-4 and TRBJ2-1; D not certain. This CDR3 has 11 amino acids. Trimming removed 5 bases at V and 7 bases at J, with 6 bases between. The CDR3 spells CASSPDNEQFF. DNA of the CDR3: TGTGCCAGCAGTCCGGATAATGAGCAGTTCTTC.

This clonotype was seen only a few times. V usage is TRBV20-1 and J usage is TRBJ2-5; D is unclear. This CDR3 contains 11 residues. From germline, CDR1 is DFQATT and CDR2 SNEGSKA (reference sequence). The CDR3 region is CSSETSETQYF. CDR3 sequence (DNA): TGCAGCTCCGAAACCAGCGAGACCCAGTACTTC.

The rearrangement links TRBV20-1 to TRBJ1-6, with D perhaps matching TRBD1 (5 bases). Trimming took 7 bases from V and 6 from J, leaving 13 bases between them. The CDR3 is made up of 13 amino acids. CDR1 and CDR2 (germline): DFQATT, SNEGSKA (reference sequence). CDR3: CSVHQGGNSPLHF. DNA of the CDR3: TGCAGTGTTCACCAGGGTGGTAATTCACCCCTCCACTTT.

The table lists this clonotype with a few counts. The J gene is TRBJ1-5, the V gene TRBV6-1, with D maybe TRBD1 (5 bases). V was shortened by 7 bases and J by 2 bases, with 24 bases between the two germline ends. The CDR3 contains 18 residues. CDR1 and CDR2 from the germline V gene are MNHNS and SASEGT. The DNA of the CDR3 is TGTGCCAGCACTGCCCGGACCAGGGCACAAGGCGGCAATCAGCCCCAGCATTTT. It is translated as CASTARTRAQGGNQPQHF.

V gene TRBV7-9 combines with J gene TRBJ2-5; 12 bases match TRBD2. V lost 3 bases to trimming and J lost 4 bases; unmatched junction nucleotides: 9. CDR1 and CDR2 (germline): SEHNR, FQNEAQ (reference sequence). The CDR3 length is 17 residues. CDR3 amino acids: CASSLILGLAGTETQYF. In DNA form, the CDR3 reads TGTGCCAGCAGCTTGATCCTCGGACTAGCGGGAACAGAGACCCAGTACTTC.

This clonotype turned up a few times. This chain joins TRBV6-1 and TRBJ1-6, with D perhaps matching TRBD1 (6 bases). The germline gives CDR1 MNHNS, CDR2 SASEGT. The CDR3 spans 15 residues. V shed 3 bases and J shed 9 bases, with 15 bases lying between them. The DNA of the CDR3 is TGTGCCAGCAGTGACCCGACAGGTGGTGGTTCACCCCTCCACTTT. This translates into CASSDPTGGGSPLHF.

The gene calls are TRBV12-3 or TRBV12-4 and TRBJ2-2; 9 nucleotides line up with TRBD1. With 5 bases clipped from V and 6 bases from J, the junction kept 10 bases outside the gene matches. The CDR3 totals 16 residues. CDR3 loop: CASSRTPGQGSGELFF. The CDR3 bases are TGTGCCAGCAGTCGTACTCCGGGACAGGGTTCCGGGGAGCTGTTTTTT.

This chain connects TRBV6-1 to TRBJ2-7, with 7 bases aligning to TRBD2. Per the germline V gene, CDR1 is MNHNS and CDR2 is SASEGT. There are 16 residues in the CDR3. With V trimmed by 0 bases and J by 3 bases, 8 bases remained unmatched. CDR3 amino acids: CASSEAGTTLYYEQYF. The CDR3 coding sequence is TGTGCCAGCAGTGAAGCCGGGACTACATTATACTACGAGCAGTACTTC.

This chain joins TRBV18 and TRBJ1-1, with D possibly being TRBD1 (5 bases). CDR3 length: 16 amino acids. V was cut by 3 bases and J by 2 bases, with 16 bases left in between. Germline assignment: CDR1 KGHSH and CDR2 LQKENI. The CDR3 loop reads CASSPYQTGPNTEAFF. The CDR3 DNA reads as TGTGCCAGCTCACCTTATCAAACAGGACCCAACACTGAAGCTTTCTTT.

The chain links TRBV7-6 to TRBJ1-1; D is undetermined. Germline loops: CDR1 SGHVS, CDR2 FNYEAQ. Trimming removed 7 bases at V and 1 base at J, with 13 bases between. The CDR3 totals 14 residues. Here the CDR3 DNA reads TGTGCCAGCATCCGAGGTCAGTCGAACACTGAAGCTTTCTTT. This encodes CASIRGQSNTEAFF.

This clonotype was detected only a few times. The J gene is TRBJ2-3, the V gene TRBV28, with D perhaps matching TRBD2 (6 bases). This CDR3 has 14 amino acids. Per the germline V gene, CDR1 is MDHEN and CDR2 is SYDVKM. V was pared by 8 bases and J by 3 bases, with 15 bases between. CDR3 sequence (DNA): TGTGCCAGCGGAAGTAACGGGAGTACAGATACGCAGTATTTT. It is translated as CASGSNGSTDTQYF.

This chain links TRBV7-9 with TRBJ2-7; 7 nucleotides align to TRBD1. CDR1 SEHNR and CDR2 FQNEAQ come from the germline V gene (reference sequence). V trimming: 5 bases; J trimming: 0 bases; junction bases outside the gene matches: 7. The CDR3 has 15 amino acids. The DNA for the CDR3 is TGTGCCAGCAGCGCCGACAGGGCGAGCTCCTACGAGCAGTACTTC. Encoded protein: CASSADRASSYEQYF.

This clonotype was seen repeatedly, ten times or more. The V and J genes are TRBV6-1 and TRBJ1-2; D not resolved. Germline V gene lookup returns CDR1 MNHNS and CDR2 SASEGT. The CDR3 is made up of 13 amino acids. The V end lost 1 base, the J end lost 4 bases, and 7 bases lay between the germline ends. The CDR3 coding sequence is TGTGCCAGCAGTGAAGGACTGCGCTATGGCTACACCTTC. It is translated as CASSEGLRYGYTF.

The chain employs TRBV15 and TRBJ2-5; possibly TRBD1 or TRBD2 for D (5 bases each). The germline V and J ends were trimmed by 1 base and 5 bases, with 17 bases remaining between them. CDR1 is LNHNV, CDR2 YYDKDF, per germline (reference sequence). The CDR3 contains 16 residues. The CDR3 is CATSRVGPPSSETQYF. The CDR3 bases are TGTGCCACCAGCAGAGTGGGACCCCCAAGTTCGGAGACCCAGTACTTC.

This clonotype was counted between two and nine times. The gene calls are TRBV7-9 and TRBJ2-7; D could derive from TRBD1 or TRBD2 (6 bases each). CDR1 is SEHNR, CDR2 FQNEAQ, per germline (reference sequence). V was trimmed by 6 bases and J by 0 bases, leaving 18 bases between them. The CDR3 loop spans 16 amino acids. The CDR3 DNA reads as TGTGCCAGCAGTATGCCGGGGGCGATAGACTCCTACGAGCAGTACTTC. The encoded protein is CASSMPGAIDSYEQYF.

The chain uses TRBV7-9 and TRBJ2-7, with a tentative D call TRBD2 (6 bases). CDR1 SEHNR and CDR2 FQNEAQ come from the germline V gene (reference sequence). This CDR3 has 14 residues. V was cut by 3 bases and J by 5 bases, with 14 bases left in between. The CDR3 bases are TGTGCCAGCAGCTTGGGGGGACCCTCGGACGAGCAGTACTTC. It translates to CASSLGGPSDEQYF.